This TCR beta chain was found in a study of T cell responses to AZD1222 COVID-19 vaccine. TCRdb's copy holds only in-frame clones and misses some; the assay was immunoSEQ multiplex PCR. The sample records 110,000 or so clones, more than 70% being singletons. In germline, CDR1 is SGHNT, CDR2 YYREEE (reference sequence). The CDR3 is 16 residues long. V shed 0 bases and J 5 bases; nucleotides not matched to a gene: 3. This receptor was taken from an adult who received the AZD1222 COVID-19 vaccine. The rearrangement links TRBV5-4 to TRBJ2-1; 12 bases fit TRBD2. This material consisted of peripheral blood, taken 28 days after the second AZD1222 dose. The CDR3 DNA reads TGTGCCAGCAGCTTGGATCTAGCGGGGGGGCACAATGAGCAGTTCTTC. As protein: CASSLDLAGGHNEQFF.